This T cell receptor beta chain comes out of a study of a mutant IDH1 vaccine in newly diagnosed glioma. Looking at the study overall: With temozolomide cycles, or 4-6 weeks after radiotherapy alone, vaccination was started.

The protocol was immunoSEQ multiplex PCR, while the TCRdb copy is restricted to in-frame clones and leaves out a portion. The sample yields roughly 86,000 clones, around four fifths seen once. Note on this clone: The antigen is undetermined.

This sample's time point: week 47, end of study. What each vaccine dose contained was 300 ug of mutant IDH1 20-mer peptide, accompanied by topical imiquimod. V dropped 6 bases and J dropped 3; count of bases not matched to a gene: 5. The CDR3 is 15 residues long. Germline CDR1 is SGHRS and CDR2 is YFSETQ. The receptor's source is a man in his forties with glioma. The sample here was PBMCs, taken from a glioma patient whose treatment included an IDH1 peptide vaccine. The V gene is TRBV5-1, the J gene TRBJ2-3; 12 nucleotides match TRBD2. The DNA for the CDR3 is TGCGCCAGCACGAGACTAGCGGGAGTAACAGATACGCAGTATTTT. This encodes CASTRLAGVTDTQYF.